This is a list of T cell receptor beta chains from one sample in a study of metastatic and nonmetastatic thyroid tumors. Via MiXCR, TCRdb re-called the PCR reads. The table records 40,000 or so clones, more than 25% of them present only once. The material sequenced was blood. These TCRs come from a female donor with papillary thyroid cancer or a benign thyroid nodule (not recorded which). Some clones in this sample may be carry-over from other donors' samples. Both conserved end residues are part of each CDR3. A D gene is named only where the DNA matches it firmly. Clone size is stated in some rows and not others, as once, few, many or a class when expanded.

D gene: -
V gene: TRBV27
J gene: TRBJ1-6
clone size: medium-sized
CDR3 DNA: TGTGCCAGCAGGCCCTCGTTGGGAAAGAACGCCAATTCACCCCTCCACTTT
CDR3 protein: CASRPSLGKNANSPLHF

D gene: -
V gene: TRBV2
J gene: TRBJ2-1
clone size: many
CDR3 DNA: TGTGCCAGCAGCGCAAGGGTCTCCATAAATGAGCAGTTCTTC
CDR3 protein: CASSARVSINEQFF

D gene: -
V gene: TRBV11-1
J gene: TRBJ2-7
clone size: -
CDR3 DNA: TGTGCCAGCAGAAGTACGGGACACAGCATCTACGAGCAGTACTTC
CDR3 protein: CASRSTGHSIYEQYF

D gene: -
V gene: TRBV10-2
J gene: TRBJ1-1
clone size: many
CDR3 DNA: TGCGCCAGCAGTGAGTGGAGACTAACGGGTGGGAACACTGAAGCTTTCTTT
CDR3 protein: CASSEWRLTGGNTEAFF

D gene: TRBD1
V gene: TRBV20-1
J gene: TRBJ2-7
clone size: many
CDR3 DNA: TGCAGTGCTAGAGATCCGGACAGGGGGCTGTTCGAGCAGTACTTC
CDR3 protein: CSARDPDRGLFEQYF

D gene: -
V gene: TRBV9
J gene: TRBJ2-7
clone size: few
CDR3 DNA: TGTGCCAGCAGCCTTACTACCAACCCAACCTACGAGCAGTACTTC
CDR3 protein: CASSLTTNPTYEQYF

D gene: TRBD1
V gene: TRBV7-9
J gene: TRBJ1-1
clone size: many
CDR3 DNA: TGTGCCAGCATCCTTGACAGGGGGAACACTGAAGCTTTCTTT
CDR3 protein: CASILDRGNTEAFF

D gene: TRBD2
V gene: TRBV7-9
J gene: TRBJ2-1
clone size: many
CDR3 DNA: TGTGCCAGCAGCATCGGACTAGCGGGAGGGCCAGATGAGCAGTTCTTC
CDR3 protein: CASSIGLAGGPDEQFF

D gene: -
V gene: TRBV30
J gene: TRBJ1-6
clone size: few
CDR3 DNA: TGTGCCTGGAGGGGGTCGGGGGGGGACTCTTCACCCCTCCACTTT
CDR3 protein: CAWRGSGGDSSPLHF

D gene: TRBD1
V gene: TRBV24-1
J gene: TRBJ2-7
clone size: few
CDR3 DNA: TGTGCCACCAGTTCGGGACAGGGAGGCACCTACGAGCAGTACTTC
CDR3 protein: CATSSGQGGTYEQYF

D gene: -
V gene: TRBV28
J gene: TRBJ1-3
clone size: few
CDR3 DNA: TGTGCCAGCAGTAGTTCGGGGGGAAAGGGAAACACCATATATTTT
CDR3 protein: CASSSSGGKGNTIYF

D gene: TRBD1
V gene: TRBV9
J gene: TRBJ2-1
clone size: many
CDR3 DNA: TGTGCCAGCAGCGTAGCTCCGGAGACAGGGATCTCGAATGAGCAGTTCTTC
CDR3 protein: CASSVAPETGISNEQFF

D gene: -
V gene: TRBV6-6
J gene: TRBJ2-1
clone size: few
CDR3 DNA: TGTGCCAGCAGTTACTCGGGTGGGATCGGCAATGAGCAGTTCTTC
CDR3 protein: CASSYSGGIGNEQFF

D gene: -
V gene: TRBV6-2/TRBV6-3
J gene: TRBJ2-2
clone size: few
CDR3 DNA: TGTGCCAGCAGTTTGGACCGCGTTGATCTGTTTTTT
CDR3 protein: CASSLDRVDLFF

D gene: -
V gene: TRBV5-5
J gene: TRBJ2-5
clone size: once
CDR3 DNA: TGTGCCAGCAGTATGCGGGGGCGCGGGTCGAAAGAGACCCAGTACTTC
CDR3 protein: CASSMRGRGSKETQYF

D gene: TRBD2
V gene: TRBV6-1
J gene: TRBJ2-1
clone size: few
CDR3 DNA: TGTGCCAGCAAAGCGGGGGGGCCGAATGAGCAGTTCTTC
CDR3 protein: CASKAGGPNEQFF

D gene: -
V gene: TRBV6-1
J gene: TRBJ2-7
clone size: few
CDR3 DNA: TGTGCCAGCAGTGTCTCAGGTACCAATACGGAGCATTACTTC
CDR3 protein: CASSVSGTNTEHYF

D gene: TRBD1
V gene: TRBV5-8
J gene: TRBJ1-1
clone size: -
CDR3 DNA: TGTGCCAGCAGCTTACTGACAGGGACGGCCGCTGAAGCTTTCTTT
CDR3 protein: CASSLLTGTAAEAFF

D gene: -
V gene: TRBV6-2/TRBV6-3
J gene: TRBJ1-5
clone size: -
CDR3 DNA: TGTGCCAGCAGCGCCCTCGGTGCAGGGGATGTACATCCCCAGCATTTT
CDR3 protein: CASSALGAGDVHPQHF

D gene: -
V gene: TRBV6-1
J gene: TRBJ2-6
clone size: few
CDR3 DNA: TGTGCCAGCAGTGAGACAGATGGGGCCAACGTCCTGACTTTC
CDR3 protein: CASSETDGANVLTF

D gene: -
V gene: TRBV6-1
J gene: TRBJ2-1
clone size: few
CDR3 DNA: TGTGCCAGCAGTAGGACAGCCGTAGCCTACAATGAGCAGTTCTTC
CDR3 protein: CASSRTAVAYNEQFF

D gene: -
V gene: TRBV6-1
J gene: TRBJ2-7
clone size: -
CDR3 DNA: TGTGCCAGCACCCAACTGACGGGAGCAGGCTCCTACGAGCAGTACTTC
CDR3 protein: CASTQLTGAGSYEQYF

D gene: -
V gene: TRBV6-1
J gene: TRBJ2-5
clone size: -
CDR3 DNA: TGTGCCAGCTCATCCACAGGGCAAGAGAGACAGTACTTC
CDR3 protein: CASSSTGQERQYF

D gene: TRBD2
V gene: TRBV7-8
J gene: TRBJ2-3
clone size: -
CDR3 DNA: TGTGCCAGCATCCTCGGCAGGGACTACTCTGGCACAGATACGCAGTATTTT
CDR3 protein: CASILGRDYSGTDTQYF

D gene: -
V gene: TRBV4-1
J gene: TRBJ1-1
clone size: many
CDR3 DNA: TGCGCCAGCAGCCAAGATCAGGGGACTGAAGCTTTCTTT
CDR3 protein: CASSQDQGTEAFF

D gene: -
V gene: TRBV7-2
J gene: TRBJ2-7
clone size: once
CDR3 DNA: TGTGCCAGCAGCTTGTTTCTAGCATCATACGAGCAGTACTTC
CDR3 protein: CASSLFLASYEQYF

D gene: -
V gene: TRBV3-1
J gene: TRBJ1-3
clone size: many
CDR3 DNA: TGTGCCAGCAGCCCCTCTGGAAACACCATATATTTT
CDR3 protein: CASSPSGNTIYF

D gene: -
V gene: TRBV12-3/TRBV12-4
J gene: TRBJ2-7
clone size: -
CDR3 DNA: TGTGCCAGCAGTGGAGACAGCTACGAGCAGTACTTC
CDR3 protein: CASSGDSYEQYF

D gene: TRBD1
V gene: TRBV6-1
J gene: TRBJ2-7
clone size: -
CDR3 DNA: TGTGCCAGCATTTTCACAGGGGCCTACGAGCAGTACTTC
CDR3 protein: CASIFTGAYEQYF

D gene: -
V gene: TRBV6-1
J gene: TRBJ1-2
clone size: -
CDR3 DNA: TGTGCCAGCAGTGAAGCAAGGGGCCTGGAAAGGGTATTTGGCTGCACATTC
CDR3 protein: CASSEARGLERVFGCTF

D gene: -
V gene: TRBV5-8
J gene: TRBJ2-7
clone size: few
CDR3 DNA: TGTGCCAGCAGCCTAGAGAGGTCCGGGGGCGAGCAGTACTTC
CDR3 protein: CASSLERSGGEQYF

D gene: TRBD2
V gene: TRBV9
J gene: TRBJ2-1
clone size: few
CDR3 DNA: TGTGCCAGCAGCGGATCACCAGTAGCGGGAGAGACCTTCAATGAGCAGTTCTTC
CDR3 protein: CASSGSPVAGETFNEQFF

D gene: -
V gene: TRBV25-1
J gene: TRBJ2-1
clone size: -
CDR3 DNA: TGTGCCAGCAGTGTATTGACCGAAAATGCCATCAATGAGCAGTTCTTC
CDR3 protein: CASSVLTENAINEQFF

D gene: -
V gene: TRBV9
J gene: TRBJ1-3
clone size: once
CDR3 DNA: TGTGCCATCAGCGTAGGCGTAGGGATTGCTGGAAACACCATATATTTT
CDR3 protein: CAISVGVGIAGNTIYF

D gene: -
V gene: TRBV20-1
J gene: TRBJ2-3
clone size: many
CDR3 DNA: TGCAGTGCTAGAGATCAGAATCCTAGCACAGATACGCAGTATTTT
CDR3 protein: CSARDQNPSTDTQYF

D gene: TRBD1
V gene: TRBV6-1
J gene: TRBJ2-7
clone size: -
CDR3 DNA: TGTGCCAGCAGTGAAGGACAGGGCGGGTTCTACGAGCAGTACTTC
CDR3 protein: CASSEGQGGFYEQYF

D gene: -
V gene: TRBV12-3/TRBV12-4
J gene: TRBJ1-1
clone size: medium-sized
CDR3 DNA: TGTGCCAGCAGCCCGGACAAGAACACTGAAGCTTTCTTT
CDR3 protein: CASSPDKNTEAFF

D gene: -
V gene: TRBV2
J gene: TRBJ2-1
clone size: many
CDR3 DNA: TGTGCCAGCGAGGTGTACAATGAGCAGTTCTTC
CDR3 protein: CASEVYNEQFF

D gene: -
V gene: TRBV6-1
J gene: TRBJ2-7
clone size: few
CDR3 DNA: TGTGCCAGCAGTGAAGATGTCAGATCCTACGAGCAGTACTTC
CDR3 protein: CASSEDVRSYEQYF

D gene: -
V gene: TRBV7-8
J gene: TRBJ2-2
clone size: few
CDR3 DNA: TGTGCCAGCAGCTTAGATGCCTTGGAGCTGTTTTTT
CDR3 protein: CASSLDALELFF

D gene: -
V gene: TRBV27
J gene: TRBJ2-7
clone size: many
CDR3 DNA: TGTGCCAGCAGTTTCGGGGGGCCTTCCTACGAGCAGTACTTC
CDR3 protein: CASSFGGPSYEQYF

D gene: -
V gene: TRBV18
J gene: TRBJ2-2
clone size: -
CDR3 DNA: TGTGCCAGCTCACCACCATCTCTGACAGCGAACACCGGGGAGCTGTTTTTT
CDR3 protein: CASSPPSLTANTGELFF

D gene: -
V gene: TRBV28
J gene: TRBJ1-6
clone size: medium-sized
CDR3 DNA: TGTGCCAGCAGTCCTCTTAACAGGGAATCGTCACCCCTCCACTTT
CDR3 protein: CASSPLNRESSPLHF

D gene: -
V gene: TRBV6-2/TRBV6-3
J gene: TRBJ1-2
clone size: few
CDR3 DNA: TGTGCCAGCAGTTACTCTTCTGGGGACCCGCGGTGGGCCCGCTACACCTTC
CDR3 protein: CASSYSSGDPRWARYTF

D gene: -
V gene: TRBV2
J gene: TRBJ2-7
clone size: many
CDR3 DNA: TGTGCCAGCAGTGAGTTGGGGGTGAGGGGTATGTTCTACGAGCAGTACTTC
CDR3 protein: CASSELGVRGMFYEQYF

D gene: TRBD2
V gene: TRBV20-1
J gene: TRBJ2-7
clone size: many
CDR3 DNA: TGCAGTGCTAGGGGACTAGCGGGTTCCTACGAGCAGTACTTC
CDR3 protein: CSARGLAGSYEQYF

D gene: -
V gene: TRBV6-2/TRBV6-3
J gene: TRBJ1-2
clone size: few
CDR3 DNA: TGTGCCAGCAGTTACACCGGAGACTATGGCTACACCTTC
CDR3 protein: CASSYTGDYGYTF

D gene: -
V gene: TRBV6-2/TRBV6-3
J gene: TRBJ1-1
clone size: -
CDR3 DNA: TGTGCCAGCAGAAAAGACCGGGGGTGGGGTGAAGCTTTCTTT
CDR3 protein: CASRKDRGWGEAFF

D gene: -
V gene: TRBV6-1
J gene: TRBJ2-3
clone size: -
CDR3 DNA: TGTGCCAGCAGCCCACCCGGACTAAGGCCTGGAGATACGCAGTATTTT
CDR3 protein: CASSPPGLRPGDTQYF

D gene: -
V gene: TRBV7-6
J gene: TRBJ1-1
clone size: many
CDR3 DNA: TGTGCCAGCAGCTTCCCGGGACCCAAGAACACTGAAGCTTTCTTT
CDR3 protein: CASSFPGPKNTEAFF